Presented here are 3 T cell receptor beta chains from one specimen sequenced in a study of blood T cell repertoires in COVID-19. Produced via immunoSEQ multiplex PCR; TCRdb's table is partial and in-frame only. The data show roughly 42,000 clones, around 91% seen once. The specimen sequenced was peripheral blood. The source is a man aged 30 to 39 with active or convalescent COVID-19.

This chain links TRBV10-3 with TRBJ1-1, with D perhaps TRBD1 (6 bases). Trimming stripped 10 bases from V and 0 bases from J, with 12 bases between. Germline values: CDR1 ENHRY, CDR2 SYGVKD. This CDR3 contains 13 residues. CDR3 residues: CASRGALNTEAFF. The CDR3 coding sequence is TGTGCCAGCCGGGGGGCATTGAACACTGAAGCTTTCTTT.

The chain combines TRBV15 with TRBJ2-1; 10 bases are a match to TRBD2. J was trimmed by 5 bases and V by 1 base; bases with no gene match: 14. Germline assignment: CDR1 LNHNV and CDR2 YYDKDF (reference sequence). There are 19 residues in the CDR3. In DNA form, the CDR3 reads TGTGCCACCAGCAGAGCTAGAGCCGTAGCGGGAGGAATAAACAATGAGCAGTTCTTC. Its translation: CATSRARAVAGGINNEQFF.

The V and J genes are TRBV2 and TRBJ2-2; the D gene is possibly TRBD2 (5 bases). The V and J ends lost 6 bases and 2 bases respectively, with 10 bases between them. The length of the CDR3 is 14 residues. Germline V lookup: CDR1 SNHLY, CDR2 FYNNEI. The CDR3 is CASRRVSNTGELFF. CDR3 nucleotide sequence: TGTGCCAGCAGGCGGGTCTCTAACACCGGGGAGCTGTTTTTT.